The clone carrying this T cell receptor beta chain was recorded at least ten times. RNA transcripts provided the template for amplifying TCR beta CDR3 regions. Second-round multiplex PCR came after first-round RT-PCR with HTBI primers. A single record per CDR3 protein comes from TCRdb applying MiXCR to the multiplex PCR reads. The sample has a few hundred thousand distinct CDR3 sequences, approximately 18% seen once. This sample was taken from a study of Graves' ophthalmopathy and Graves' hyperthyroidism. The CDR3 totals 16 residues. V was pared by 2 bases and J by 6 bases, with 14 bases between. Germline V gene data show CDR1 as MNHEY and CDR2 as SMNVEV (reference sequence).

The sample consisted of peripheral blood. This receptor was identified in an adult woman with stable Graves' hyperthyroidism. This chain links TRBV27 with TRBJ1-6, with D perhaps matching TRBD1 (6 bases). The CDR3 nucleotides read TGTGCCAGCAGTTTACCAAGGACAGTCCCTAATTCACCCCTCCACTTT. Translation gives CASSLPRTVPNSPLHF.